The 27 T cell receptor delta chains below were found in one sample sequenced in a study of Vδ1+ human thymocytes. Study conclusions and caveats: Thymic TRG and TRD repertoires appeared highly polyclonal.

Antigens of these TCRs are unknown. The template was reverse-transcribed extracted RNA. CDR3 amplicons came from multiplex PCR with pooled V-gene forward and constant-region reverse primers. TCRdb redid the clone calls on the multiplex PCR reads with CATT. The repertoire consists of just under 55,000 delta-chain clones, with approximately 15% occurring once and the leading ten covering under 0.55%. Sequenced sample: Vdelta1+ gamma-delta thymocytes from the thymus. The subset denotes: FACS-sorted CD3+ TCRalphabeta- TCRVdelta1+ TCRVdelta2- thymocytes. Receptor source: a boy in the first two years of life who had congenital heart surgery.

Only a few counts were recorded for this clone. The chain carries TRDV1 and TRDJ1; TRDD3 agrees at 9 bases. The germline V gene has CDR1 TSWWSYY and CDR2 QGS. This CDR3 contains 22 residues. The V gene end was trimmed by 2 bases and the J gene end by 0 bases; junction bases not matched to a gene: 22. CDR3 DNA: TGTGCTCTTGGGGAAGGGTTCCTACTAGCCTGGGGGATTAGGGGGAACACCGATAAACTCATCTTT. As protein: CALGEGFLLAWGIRGNTDKLIF.

The rearrangement uses TRDV1 and TRDJ1; 8 nucleotides agree with TRDD3. CDR1 is TSWWSYY, CDR2 QGS, per germline. There are 18 residues in the CDR3. V shed 0 bases, J shed 0 bases, and the junction held 9 bases outside the gene matches. The CDR3 DNA follows: TGTGCTCTTGGGGAACTTCTGGATGGTGGGGGATACACCGATAAACTCATCTTT. Its translation: CALGELLDGGGYTDKLIF.

This clone was detected only a few times. The chain is built from TRDV1 and TRDJ1, with 11 bases lining up with TRDD3. J was trimmed by 4 bases and V by 2 bases; bases with no gene match: 12. The CDR3 runs to 18 residues. Germline lookup yields CDR1 TSWWSYY and CDR2 QGS. CDR3 nucleotide sequence: TGTGCTCTTGGGGAATTCTGGGTGGGGGATACGCCCCTCGATAAACTCATCTTT. Protein product: CALGEFWVGDTPLDKLIF.

This clone turned up a few times. The chain is built from TRDV1 and TRDJ1, with 9 bases fitting TRDD3. In germline, CDR1 is TSWWSYY, CDR2 QGS. This CDR3 is built from 20 residues. J gave up 0 bases and V 1 base, and 15 bases lay outside the gene matches. The CDR3 nucleotides read TGTGCTCTTGGGGAACCGGCAAGGGGATACGCCCAGATGTACACCGATAAACTCATCTTT. This encodes CALGEPARGYAQMYTDKLIF.

V and J are TRDV1 and TRDJ1; 12 nucleotides align to TRDD3. The CDR3 extends over 23 amino acids. The junction had 23 bases not matched to a gene; V was cut back by 3 bases and J by 0 bases. Germline assignment: CDR1 TSWWSYY and CDR2 QGS. The CDR3 spells CALGDPDSRTGGYTTPHTDKLIF. DNA for the CDR3: TGTGCTCTTGGGGATCCCGATTCCCGTACTGGGGGATACACGACCCCGCACACCGATAAACTCATCTTT.

This sequence joins TRDV1 and TRDJ1; the match to TRDD3 covers 10 bases. The V gene's germline CDR1 is TSWWSYY and CDR2 QGS. This CDR3 region has 17 residues. After removal of 0 bases from V and 7 bases from J, the junction contained 11 bases not matched to a gene. This CDR3 is CALGELPVWGIAGKLIF. CDR3 DNA: TGTGCTCTTGGGGAACTACCGGTCTGGGGGATAGCCGGTAAACTCATCTTT.

This clone was seen only a few times. The V and J genes are TRDV1 and TRDJ1; 10 bases match TRDD3. The V gene's germline CDR1 is TSWWSYY and CDR2 QGS. This CDR3 has 22 amino acids. The trim removed 4 bases at V and 2 bases at J, leaving 25 bases unmatched. The CDR3: CALGGPKGDYVLGDACTDKLIF. In nucleotides, the CDR3 is TGTGCTCTTGGGGGCCCCAAAGGGGATTACGTACTGGGGGATGCATGTACCGATAAACTCATCTTT.

The V gene is TRDV2, the J gene TRDJ1; 9 bases map to TRDD3. Germline CDR1 is GEAIGNYY and CDR2 is EKD. Unmatched junction bases numbered 8, after V lost 1 base and J lost 0 bases. The CDR3 length is 17 residues. For the CDR3, the DNA is TGTGCCTGTGACACAGAGCTGGGGGATCTGTACACCGATAAACTCATCTTT. Protein product: CACDTELGDLYTDKLIF.

J is TRDJ1 and V is TRDV1, with 7 bases lining up with TRDD3. Losses at the gene ends were 0 bases for V and 3 bases for J; bases not matched to a gene: 7. Germline V CDR1 and CDR2: TSWWSYY, QGS. The CDR3 is 16 residues long. DNA for the CDR3: TGTGCTCTTGGGGAACTGGTACAGGGGATAGCCGATAAACTCATCTTT. Translating it yields CALGELVQGIADKLIF.

The chain carries TRDV1 and TRDJ1, with TRDD3 matching over 10 bases. The trim removed 1 base at V and 0 bases at J, leaving 11 bases unmatched. Germline V gene data show CDR1 as TSWWSYY and CDR2 as QGS. This CDR3 spans 19 amino acids. CDR3 region: CALGEPFLRGIRYTDKLIF. As DNA, the CDR3 is TGTGCTCTTGGGGAACCTTTCCTACGGGGGATACGGTACACCGATAAACTCATCTTT.

J is TRDJ1 and V is TRDV1; TRDD3 matches at 8 bases. The length of the CDR3 is 22 residues. J lost 0 bases, V lost 2 bases, and 23 bases had no gene match. CDR1 and CDR2 from the germline V gene are TSWWSYY and QGS. The CDR3 sequence: CALGEVNFVQWGIAPYTDKLIF. CDR3 DNA sequence: TGTGCTCTTGGGGAAGTGAACTTCGTACAGTGGGGGATTGCCCCTTACACCGATAAACTCATCTTT.

This sequence joins TRDV1 and TRDJ1, with D possibly TRDD2 on 6 matching bases. The CDR3 is 18 residues long. The V end was cut by 3 bases, the J end by 2 bases, with 22 bases between. The germline CDR1 and CDR2 sequences are TSWWSYY and QGS. CDR3 in DNA: TGTGCTCTTGGGGATCCTTCCCCGGGGGTTGGACTTACCGATAAACTCATCTTT. As protein: CALGDPSPGVGLTDKLIF.

The chain carries TRDV1 and TRDJ1, with D perhaps TRDD3 (5 bases). Trimming removed 2 bases at V and 3 bases at J, with 19 bases between. This CDR3 has 17 residues. Germline-derived CDR1 and CDR2 are TSWWSYY and QGS. The CDR3 coding sequence is TGTGCTCTTGGGGAAGGGGCGCTGGGATTGGTGGCCGATAAACTCATCTTT. Its protein product is CALGEGALGLVADKLIF.

This clone turned up a few times. V usage is TRDV1 and J usage is TRDJ1; D possibly corresponds to TRDD3 (6 bases). The germline gives CDR1 TSWWSYY, CDR2 QGS. V dropped 2 bases and J dropped 0 bases, with 34 bases sitting between them. This CDR3 contains 23 residues. The CDR3 loop is CALGECPESPIKEWGPYTDKLIF. DNA for the CDR3: TGTGCTCTTGGGGAATGCCCAGAAAGTCCCATCAAGGAGTGGGGGCCGTACACCGATAAACTCATCTTT.

This chain links TRDV1 with TRDJ1; D gene ambiguous. The ends were cut back, 0 bases at V and 1 base at J, with 21 bases in the middle. This CDR3 spans 19 amino acids. Germline lookup yields CDR1 TSWWSYY and CDR2 QGS. In DNA form, the CDR3 reads TGTGCTCTTGGGGAACTATGGGCGTCTAAAGGAGTACGCACCGATAAACTCATCTTT. This codes for CALGELWASKGVRTDKLIF.

The rearrangement uses TRDV1 and TRDJ1; 8 bases are a match to TRDD2. CDR3 size: 19 residues. J was trimmed by 0 bases and V by 5 bases; bases with no gene match: 17. CDR1 TSWWSYY and CDR2 QGS come from the germline V gene. CDR3 coding DNA: TGTGCTCTTGGGACCCGCCGCTTCCTACCGAATATATACACCGATAAACTCATCTTT. It is translated as CALGTRRFLPNIYTDKLIF.

The chain combines TRDV2 with TRDJ2; 11 nucleotides agree with TRDD3. Germline assignment: CDR1 GEAIGNYY and CDR2 EKD. Losses at the gene ends were 3 bases for V and 0 bases for J; bases not matched to a gene: 23. CDR3 length: 23 residues. CDR3 loop: CACDAYYSHLLGDKESLTAQLFF. CDR3 nucleotides: TGTGCCTGTGACGCCTATTACAGCCATTTACTGGGGGATAAAGAGTCTTTGACAGCACAACTCTTCTTT.

This clone was seen only a few times. V and J are TRDV1 and TRDJ1, with D maybe TRDD3 (10 bases). CDR1 is TSWWSYY, CDR2 QGS, per germline. Trimming took off 3 bases at V and 4 bases at J, with 33 bases between the two ends. The CDR3 spans 21 residues. The CDR3 sequence is CALGEGLPTSYWGIVVDKLIF. The CDR3, as DNA: TGTGCTCTTGGGGAGGGCCTTCCTACCTCGTACTGGGGGATTGTCGTCGATAAACTCATCTTT.

The rearrangement links TRDV1 to TRDJ1, with TRDD2 matching 7 bases. CDR1 is TSWWSYY and CDR2 is QGS in the germline V gene. V lost 3 bases, J lost 5 bases, and 18 bases stayed unmatched. The CDR3 consists of 18 residues. As DNA, the CDR3 is TGTGCTCTTGGGGACGATTTCCTACGGCCGCGTAGAGGAGATAAACTCATCTTT. Translation gives CALGDDFLRPRRGDKLIF.

This clone was counted once. J is TRDJ1 and V is TRDV1; D may correspond to TRDD2 or TRDD3 (6 bases each). The CDR3 length is 21 residues. V lost 5 bases and J lost 9, with 40 bases in between. CDR1 TSWWSYY and CDR2 QGS come from the germline V gene. CDR3 coding DNA: TGTGCTCTTGGGAATCCTCTTCTTCTTCCTGCCTGTACTGGGCCGACCATGGAACTCATCTTT. This codes for CALGNPLLLPACTGPTMELIF.

This clone was counted a few times. The chain uses TRDV1 and TRDJ1; a weak D match, TRDD3 (5 bases). V was pared by 0 bases and J by 0 bases, with 8 bases between. The CDR3 runs 15 residues. Germline V gives CDR1 TSWWSYY, CDR2 QGS. Written as DNA, the CDR3 is TGTGCTCTTGGGGAACTATGGATATACACCGATAAACTCATCTTT. Translated, it gives CALGELWIYTDKLIF.

This clone was picked up a small number of times. The genes are TRDV1 and TRDJ1; 9 nucleotides agree with TRDD3. The trim removed 5 bases at V and 0 bases at J, leaving 10 bases unmatched. Germline V gene lookup returns CDR1 TSWWSYY and CDR2 QGS. The CDR3 runs 17 residues. CDR3 in DNA: TGTGCTCTTGGGTGCAAATACTGGGGGAACTACACCGATAAACTCATCTTT. Its translation is CALGCKYWGNYTDKLIF.

The rearrangement links TRDV1 to TRDJ1, with a weak D call TRDD3 (5 bases). Germline loops: CDR1 TSWWSYY, CDR2 QGS. The V and J ends lost 6 bases and 7 bases respectively, with 27 bases between them. The CDR3 is 17 amino acids. CDR3 loop: CALGYSRPPLGLRKLIF. For the CDR3, the DNA is TGTGCTCTTGGATACTCACGGCCCCCGTTGGGGTTGCGTAAACTCATCTTT.

Worth noting for this clone: A read error may account for a junction end that differs from germline. The rearrangement links TRDV1 to TRDJ1; a possible D gene is TRDD3 (5 bases). This CDR3 comprises 18 residues. Germline CDR1 TSWWSYY, CDR2 QGS. The CDR3 DNA reads as TGTGCTCTTGGGGGATACCTCTCCCCACAGGGTGAGACCGATAAAGTCATCTTT. Translated: CALGGYLSPQGETDKVIF.

This chain uses TRDV1 with TRDJ1; D call uncertain. CDR3 length equals 22 residues. V was trimmed by 0 bases and J by 0 bases, leaving 29 bases between them. In germline, CDR1 is TSWWSYY, CDR2 QGS. The CDR3 DNA reads TGTGCTCTTGGGGAACTTAATCGGTACGTCAGGGAGCTAGAACCCTACACCGATAAACTCATCTTT. Protein sequence: CALGELNRYVRELEPYTDKLIF.

This clone has only a few counts. The chain is built from TRDV1 and TRDJ1; possibly TRDD3 for D (5 bases). The germline V and J ends were trimmed by 0 bases and 0 bases, with 14 bases remaining between them. The CDR3 sequence is 17 residues long. Per germline, CDR1 TSWWSYY and CDR2 QGS. CDR3 DNA: TGTGCTCTTGGGGAACTTGGGATTTACCCGTACACCGATAAACTCATCTTT. This codes for CALGELGIYPYTDKLIF.

This sequence joins TRDV1 and TRDJ1, with 11 bases fitting TRDD3. The CDR3 extends over 22 amino acids. After removal of 4 bases from V and 0 bases from J, the junction contained 22 bases not matched to a gene. Germline V gives CDR1 TSWWSYY, CDR2 QGS. The CDR3 DNA reads as TGTGCTCTTGGGGTTTTATATCCGCAGCTTGGGGGATACGCAAGGTACACCGATAAACTCATCTTT. Residues: CALGVLYPQLGGYARYTDKLIF.